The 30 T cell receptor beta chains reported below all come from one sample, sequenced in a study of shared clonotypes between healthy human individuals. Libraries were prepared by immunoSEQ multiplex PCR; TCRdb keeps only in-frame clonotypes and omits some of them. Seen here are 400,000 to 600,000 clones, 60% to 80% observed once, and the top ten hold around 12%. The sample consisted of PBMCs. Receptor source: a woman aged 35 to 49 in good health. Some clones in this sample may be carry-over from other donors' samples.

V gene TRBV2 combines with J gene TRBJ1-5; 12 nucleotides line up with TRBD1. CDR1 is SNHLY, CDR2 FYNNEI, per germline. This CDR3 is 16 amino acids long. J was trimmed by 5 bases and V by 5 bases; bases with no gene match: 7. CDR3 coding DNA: TGTGCCAGCAGTACCTCGGGGACAGGGGGCTATCAGCCCCAGCATTTT. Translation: CASSTSGTGGYQPQHF.

The CDR3 DNA follows: TGTGCCAGCAGCTGGCCGACAGGGAGCACCGGGGAGCTGTTTTTT. This encodes CASSWPTGSTGELFF. V usage is TRBV11-2 and J usage is TRBJ2-2; 7 bases are a match to TRBD1. Germline V lookup: CDR1 SGHAT, CDR2 FQNNGV. The CDR3 covers 15 residues. Trimming removed 4 bases from V and 4 bases from J; junction bases left unmatched: 6. The full variable domain, in which reference TRBV11-2 and TRBJ2-2 provide the parts outside the CDR3, is EAGVAQSPRYKIIEKRQSVAFWCNPISGHATLYWYQQILGQGPKLLIQFQNNGVVDDSQLPKDRFSAERLKGVDSTLKIQPAKLEDSAVYLCASSWPTGSTGELFFGEGSRLTVL.

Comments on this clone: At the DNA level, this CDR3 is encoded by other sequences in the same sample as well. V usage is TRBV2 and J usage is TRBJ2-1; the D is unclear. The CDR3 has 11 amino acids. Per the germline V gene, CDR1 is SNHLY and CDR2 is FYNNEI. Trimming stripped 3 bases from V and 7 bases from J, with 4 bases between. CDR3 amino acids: CASSELNEQFF. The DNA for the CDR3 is TGTGCCAGCAGTGAGCTAAATGAGCAGTTCTTC.

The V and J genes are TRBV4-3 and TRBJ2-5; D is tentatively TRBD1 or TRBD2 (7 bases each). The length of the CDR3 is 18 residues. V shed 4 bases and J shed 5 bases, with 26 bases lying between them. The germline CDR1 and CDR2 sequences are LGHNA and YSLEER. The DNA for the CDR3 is TGCGCCAGCAGCCGCCACAGGGGTAGGGGGAGGGCCGGGGAGACCCAGTACTTC. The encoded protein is CASSRHRGRGRAGETQYF.

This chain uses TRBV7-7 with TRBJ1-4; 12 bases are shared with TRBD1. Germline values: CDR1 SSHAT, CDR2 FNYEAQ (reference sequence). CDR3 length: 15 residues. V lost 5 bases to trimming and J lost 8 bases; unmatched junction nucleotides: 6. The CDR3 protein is CASSAGTGGLEKLFF. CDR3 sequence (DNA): TGTGCCAGCAGCGCCGGGACAGGGGGCCTCGAAAAACTGTTTTTT.

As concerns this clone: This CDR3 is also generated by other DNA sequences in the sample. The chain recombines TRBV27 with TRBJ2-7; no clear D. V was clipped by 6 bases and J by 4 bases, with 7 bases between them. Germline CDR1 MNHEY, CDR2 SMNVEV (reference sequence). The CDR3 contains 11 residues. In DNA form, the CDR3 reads TGTGCCAGCAGGGGTGGGTACGAGCAGTACTTC. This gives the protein CASRGGYEQYF.

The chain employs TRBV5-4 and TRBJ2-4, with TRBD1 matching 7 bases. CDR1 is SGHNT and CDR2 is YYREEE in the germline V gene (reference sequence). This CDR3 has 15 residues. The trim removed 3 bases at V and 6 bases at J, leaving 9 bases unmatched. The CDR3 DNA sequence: TGTGCCAGCAGCTGGGACCAGGGGGTGGGAAACATTCAGTACTTC. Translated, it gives CASSWDQGVGNIQYF.

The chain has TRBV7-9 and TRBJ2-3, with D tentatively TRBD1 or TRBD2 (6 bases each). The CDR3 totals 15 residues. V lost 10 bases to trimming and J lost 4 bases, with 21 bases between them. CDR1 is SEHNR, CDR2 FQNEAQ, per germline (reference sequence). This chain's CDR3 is CATTPLERGADTQYF. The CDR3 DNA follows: TGTGCCACCACCCCTCTCGAAAGGGGGGCAGATACGCAGTATTTT.

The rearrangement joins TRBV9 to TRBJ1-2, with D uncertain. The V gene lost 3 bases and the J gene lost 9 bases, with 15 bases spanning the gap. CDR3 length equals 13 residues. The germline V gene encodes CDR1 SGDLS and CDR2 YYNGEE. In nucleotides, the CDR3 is TGTGCCAGCAGCGGGACCCACGGGAGCAGCTACACCTTC. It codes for CASSGTHGSSYTF.

CDR3 residues: CASSDGSGYGYTF. In nucleotides, the CDR3 is TGCGCCAGCAGTGACGGGTCTGGCTATGGCTACACCTTC. The chain combines TRBV10-2 with TRBJ1-2; D uncertain. V shed 3 bases and J shed 4 bases, with 9 bases lying between them. Germline CDR1 is WSHSY and CDR2 is SAAADI. The CDR3 contains 13 residues.

For the CDR3, the DNA is TGTGCCAGCACTCCGGGGGGGTTTAACTATGGCTACACCTTC. This gives the protein CASTPGGFNYGYTF. The rearrangement joins TRBV2 to TRBJ1-2; possible D gene TRBD1, 5 bases. This CDR3 contains 14 residues. V lost 7 bases and J lost 1, with 13 bases in between. Germline V gene data show CDR1 as SNHLY and CDR2 as FYNNEI. Based on the CDR3 plus reference TRBV2 and TRBJ1-2, the full variable domain is EPEVTQTPSHQVTQMGQEVILRCVPISNHLYFYWYRQILGQKVEFLVSFYNNEISEKSEIFDDQFSVERPDGSNFTLKIRSTKLEDSAMYFCASTPGGFNYGYTFGSGTRLTVV.

Here the CDR3 reads CASSIGGLGTQYF. For the CDR3, the DNA is TGTGCCAGTAGTATTGGGGGGCTTGGGACCCAGTACTTC. The rearrangement joins TRBV19 to TRBJ2-5, with D perhaps matching TRBD1 or TRBD2 (6 bases each). Germline V lookup: CDR1 LNHDA, CDR2 SQIVND (reference sequence). Trimming pared 3 bases from V and 7 bases from J, leaving 12 bases between. The CDR3 consists of 13 residues.

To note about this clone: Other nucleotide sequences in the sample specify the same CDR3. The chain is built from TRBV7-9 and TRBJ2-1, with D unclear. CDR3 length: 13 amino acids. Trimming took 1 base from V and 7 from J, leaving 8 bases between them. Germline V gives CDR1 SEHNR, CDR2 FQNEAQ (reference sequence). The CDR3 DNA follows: TGTGCCAGCAGCTTAGGTACTGGAAATGAGCAGTTCTTC. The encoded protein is CASSLGTGNEQFF.

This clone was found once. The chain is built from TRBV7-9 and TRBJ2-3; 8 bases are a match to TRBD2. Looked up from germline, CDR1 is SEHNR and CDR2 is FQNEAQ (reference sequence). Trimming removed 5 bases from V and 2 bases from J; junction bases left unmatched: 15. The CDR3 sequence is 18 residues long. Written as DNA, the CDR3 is TGTGCCAGCAGCCTAAAAACGGCTAGCGGGCACTCCACAGATACGCAGTATTTT. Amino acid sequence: CASSLKTASGHSTDTQYF.

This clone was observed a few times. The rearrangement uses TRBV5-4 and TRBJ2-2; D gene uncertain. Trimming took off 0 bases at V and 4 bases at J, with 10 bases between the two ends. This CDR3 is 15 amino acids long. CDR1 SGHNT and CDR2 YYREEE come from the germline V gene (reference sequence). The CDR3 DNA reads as TGTGCCAGCAGCTTGGAAAAGGGTCTCACCGGGGAGCTGTTTTTT. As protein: CASSLEKGLTGELFF. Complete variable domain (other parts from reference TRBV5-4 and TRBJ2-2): ETGVTQSPTHLIKTRGQQVTLRCSSQSGHNTVSWYQQALGQGPQFIFQYYREEENGRGNFPPRFSGLQFPNYSSELNVNALELDDSALYLCASSLEKGLTGELFFGEGSRLTVL.

CDR3 coding DNA: TGCAGCGTCGATGACAGAGCACTCTACAATGAGCAGTTCTTC. Its translation is CSVDDRALYNEQFF. The chain joins TRBV29-1 to TRBJ2-1; a possible D gene is TRBD1 (5 bases). The CDR3 is made up of 14 amino acids. Per the germline V gene, CDR1 is SQVTM and CDR2 is ANQGSEA. Trimming stripped 6 bases from V and 3 bases from J, with 15 bases between.

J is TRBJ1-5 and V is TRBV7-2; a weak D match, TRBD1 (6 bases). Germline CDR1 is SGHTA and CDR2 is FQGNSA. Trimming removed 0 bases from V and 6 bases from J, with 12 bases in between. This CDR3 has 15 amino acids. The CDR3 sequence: CASSLASGARQPQHF. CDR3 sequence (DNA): TGTGCCAGCAGCTTAGCCTCAGGGGCCCGTCAGCCCCAGCATTTT.

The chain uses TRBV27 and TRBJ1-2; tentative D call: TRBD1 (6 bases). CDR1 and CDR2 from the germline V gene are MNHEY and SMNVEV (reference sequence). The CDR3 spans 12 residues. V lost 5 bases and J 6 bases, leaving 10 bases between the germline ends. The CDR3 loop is CASSQPGDGYTF. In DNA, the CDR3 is TGTGCCAGCAGTCAACCAGGGGATGGCTACACCTTC.

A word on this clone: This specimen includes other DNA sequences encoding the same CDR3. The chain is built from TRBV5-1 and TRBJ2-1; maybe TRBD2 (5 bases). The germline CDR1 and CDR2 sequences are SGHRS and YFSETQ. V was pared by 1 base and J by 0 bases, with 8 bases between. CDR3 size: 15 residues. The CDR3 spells CASSLLGSSYNEQFF. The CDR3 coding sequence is TGCGCCAGCAGCTTGTTGGGGAGCTCCTACAATGAGCAGTTCTTC.

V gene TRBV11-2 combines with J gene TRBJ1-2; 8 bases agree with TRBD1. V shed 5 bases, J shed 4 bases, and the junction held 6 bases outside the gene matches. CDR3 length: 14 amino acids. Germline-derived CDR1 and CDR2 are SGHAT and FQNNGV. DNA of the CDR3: TGTGCCAGCAGCAAAGCCGGGACAGGCTATGGCTACACCTTC. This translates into CASSKAGTGYGYTF.

CDR3 nucleotide sequence: TGTGCCAGCAGCTTGGACGGGGGGGATACGCAGTATTTT. Translated: CASSLDGGDTQYF. The chain couples TRBV5-4 to TRBJ2-3; the match to TRBD2 covers 7 bases. The germline V gene encodes CDR1 SGHNT and CDR2 YYREEE (reference sequence). This CDR3 has 13 amino acids. Trimming at V came to 0 bases and at J to 6 bases, leaving 1 base not matched to a gene.

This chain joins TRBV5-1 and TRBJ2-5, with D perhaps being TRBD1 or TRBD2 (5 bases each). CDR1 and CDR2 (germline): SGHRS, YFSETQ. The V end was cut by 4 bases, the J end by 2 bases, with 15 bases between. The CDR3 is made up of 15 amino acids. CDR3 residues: CASSPQGTVQETQYF. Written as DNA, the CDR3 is TGCGCCAGCAGCCCCCAAGGGACGGTTCAAGAGACCCAGTACTTC. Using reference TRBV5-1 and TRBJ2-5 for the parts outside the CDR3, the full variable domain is KAGVTQTPRYLIKTRGQQVTLSCSPISGHRSVSWYQQTPGQGLQFLFEYFSETQRNKGNFPGRFSGRQFSNSRSEMNVSTLELGDSALYLCASSPQGTVQETQYFGPGTRLLVL.

DNA of the CDR3: TGCGCCAGCAGCTTGTTGGGACAGGGTAACACCGGGGAGCTGTTTTTT. This gives the protein CASSLLGQGNTGELFF. The rearrangement uses TRBV5-1 and TRBJ2-2; 9 bases are shared with TRBD1. V was clipped by 1 base and J by 2 bases; unmatched bases: 3. The germline V gene has CDR1 SGHRS and CDR2 YFSETQ. The CDR3 length is 16 residues.

CDR3 nucleotide sequence: TGTGCCACTTCGGAGGAGACCCAGTACTTC. Translated: CATSEETQYF. The rearrangement links TRBV27 to TRBJ2-5; D is unclear. The CDR3 is made up of 10 amino acids. Germline V lookup: CDR1 MNHEY, CDR2 SMNVEV (reference sequence). V was shortened by 10 bases and J by 5 bases, with 8 bases between the two germline ends.

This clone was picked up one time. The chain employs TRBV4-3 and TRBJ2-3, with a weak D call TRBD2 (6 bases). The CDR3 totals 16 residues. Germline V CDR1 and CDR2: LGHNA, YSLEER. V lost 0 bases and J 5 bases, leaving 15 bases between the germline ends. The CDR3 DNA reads TGCGCCAGCAGCCAAGACCGCGAGGGAGGTTTAGATACGCAGTATTTT. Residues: CASSQDREGGLDTQYF.

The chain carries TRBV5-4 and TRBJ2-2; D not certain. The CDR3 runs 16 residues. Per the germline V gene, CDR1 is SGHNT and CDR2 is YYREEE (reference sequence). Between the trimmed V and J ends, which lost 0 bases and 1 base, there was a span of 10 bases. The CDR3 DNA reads TGTGCCAGCAGCTTGGTGGCGGCATTGAACACCGGGGAGCTGTTTTTT. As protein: CASSLVAALNTGELFF. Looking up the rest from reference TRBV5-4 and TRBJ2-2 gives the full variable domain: ETGVTQSPTHLIKTRGQQVTLRCSSQSGHNTVSWYQQALGQGPQFIFQYYREEENGRGNFPPRFSGLQFPNYSSELNVNALELDDSALYLCASSLVAALNTGELFFGEGSRLTVL.

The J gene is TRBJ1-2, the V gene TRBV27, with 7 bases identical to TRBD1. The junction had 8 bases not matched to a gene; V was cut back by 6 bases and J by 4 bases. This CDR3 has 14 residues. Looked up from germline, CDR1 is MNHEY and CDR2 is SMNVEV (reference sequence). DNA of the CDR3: TGTGCCAGCAGCTCTCGCGGGACAGCCTATGGCTACACCTTC. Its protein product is CASSSRGTAYGYTF.

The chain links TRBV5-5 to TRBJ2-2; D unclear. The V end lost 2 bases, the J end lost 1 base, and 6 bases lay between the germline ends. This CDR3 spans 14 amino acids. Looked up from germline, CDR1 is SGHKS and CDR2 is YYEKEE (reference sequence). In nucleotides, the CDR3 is TGTGCCAGCAGCTTTTCCTGGAACACCGGGGAGCTGTTTTTT. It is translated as CASSFSWNTGELFF.

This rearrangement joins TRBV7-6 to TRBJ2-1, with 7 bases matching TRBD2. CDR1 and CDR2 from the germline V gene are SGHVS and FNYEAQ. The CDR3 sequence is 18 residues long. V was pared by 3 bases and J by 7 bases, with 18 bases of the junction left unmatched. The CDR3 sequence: CASSFRSWAGEYGNEQFF. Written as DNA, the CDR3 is TGTGCCAGCAGCTTTCGTAGTTGGGCGGGAGAGTATGGAAATGAGCAGTTCTTC.

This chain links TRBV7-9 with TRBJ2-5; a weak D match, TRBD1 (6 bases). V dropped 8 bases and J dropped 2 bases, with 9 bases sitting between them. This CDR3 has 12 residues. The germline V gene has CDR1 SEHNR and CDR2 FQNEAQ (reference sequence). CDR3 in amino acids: CASGTGQETQYF. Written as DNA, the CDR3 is TGTGCCAGCGGCACAGGGCAAGAGACCCAGTACTTC.